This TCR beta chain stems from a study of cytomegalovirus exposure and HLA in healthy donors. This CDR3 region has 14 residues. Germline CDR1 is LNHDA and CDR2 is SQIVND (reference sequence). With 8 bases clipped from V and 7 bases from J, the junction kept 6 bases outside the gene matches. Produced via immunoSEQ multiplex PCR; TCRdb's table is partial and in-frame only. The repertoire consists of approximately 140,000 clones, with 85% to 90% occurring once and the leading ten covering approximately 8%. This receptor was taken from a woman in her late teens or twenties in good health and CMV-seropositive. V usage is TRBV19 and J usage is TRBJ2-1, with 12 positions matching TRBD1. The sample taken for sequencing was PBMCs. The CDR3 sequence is CASSRDRGHNEQFF. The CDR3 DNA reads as TGTGCCAGTTCTCGGGACAGGGGGCATAATGAGCAGTTCTTC.